This TCR beta chain came from a study of blood T cell repertoires in COVID-19. Study as a whole: COVID-19 samples collected from the United States, Italy and Spain covered acute and convalescent phases.

The CDR3 spans 17 residues. Trimming shortened V by 2 bases and J by 0 bases, and 17 bases separated the two germline ends. Germline CDR1 reads SNHLY; CDR2 reads FYNNEI. Sequencing was performed with immunoSEQ multiplex PCR; in TCRdb, only in-frame clones are kept and a portion is missing. The profile shows approximately 28,000 clones, approximately 90% of them singletons. Sequenced material: peripheral blood. The chain employs TRBV2 and TRBJ2-7; D possibly corresponds to TRBD2 (7 bases). This TCR was sampled from a human donor in a cohort sampled during active COVID-19. This CDR3 reads CASSERGGLWSSYEQYF. The DNA for the CDR3 is TGTGCCAGCAGTGAAAGGGGGGGACTCTGGAGCTCCTACGAGCAGTACTTC.